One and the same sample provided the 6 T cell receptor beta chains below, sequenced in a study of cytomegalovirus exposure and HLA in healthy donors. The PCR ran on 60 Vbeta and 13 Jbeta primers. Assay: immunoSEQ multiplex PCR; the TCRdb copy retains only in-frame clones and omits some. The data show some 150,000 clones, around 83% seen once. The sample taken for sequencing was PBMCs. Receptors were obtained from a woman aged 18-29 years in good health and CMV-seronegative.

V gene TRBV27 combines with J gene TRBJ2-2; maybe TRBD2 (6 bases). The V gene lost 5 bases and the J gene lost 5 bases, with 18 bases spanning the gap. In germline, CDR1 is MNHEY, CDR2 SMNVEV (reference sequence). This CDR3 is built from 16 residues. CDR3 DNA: TGTGCCAGCAGTCCTCAGGGAGGTTTCCCAACCGGGGAGCTGTTTTTT. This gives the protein CASSPQGGFPTGELFF.

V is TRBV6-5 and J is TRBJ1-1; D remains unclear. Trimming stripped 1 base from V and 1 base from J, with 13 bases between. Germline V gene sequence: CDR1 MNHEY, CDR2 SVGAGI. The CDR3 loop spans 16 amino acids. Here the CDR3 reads CASSYYPRVGNTEAFF. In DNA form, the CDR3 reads TGTGCCAGCAGTTACTATCCGAGGGTTGGGAACACTGAAGCTTTCTTT.

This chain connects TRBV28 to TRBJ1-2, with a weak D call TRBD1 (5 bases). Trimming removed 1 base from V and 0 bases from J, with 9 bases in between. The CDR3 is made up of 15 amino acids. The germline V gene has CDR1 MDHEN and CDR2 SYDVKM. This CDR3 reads CASSLSGGANYGYTF. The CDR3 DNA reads TGTGCCAGCAGTTTATCCGGGGGAGCTAACTATGGCTACACCTTC.

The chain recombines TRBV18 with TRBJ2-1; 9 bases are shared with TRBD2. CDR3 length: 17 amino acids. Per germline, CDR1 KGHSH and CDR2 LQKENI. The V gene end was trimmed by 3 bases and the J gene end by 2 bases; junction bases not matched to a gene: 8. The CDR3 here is CASSPIPSGVTYNEQFF. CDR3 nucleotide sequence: TGTGCCAGCTCACCTATACCTAGCGGGGTAACCTACAATGAGCAGTTCTTC. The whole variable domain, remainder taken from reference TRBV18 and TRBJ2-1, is NAGVMQNPRHLVRRRGQEARLRCSPMKGHSHVYWYRQLPEEGLKFMVYLQKENIIDESGMPKERFSAEFPKEGPSILRIQQVVRGDSAAYFCASSPIPSGVTYNEQFFGPGTRLTVL.

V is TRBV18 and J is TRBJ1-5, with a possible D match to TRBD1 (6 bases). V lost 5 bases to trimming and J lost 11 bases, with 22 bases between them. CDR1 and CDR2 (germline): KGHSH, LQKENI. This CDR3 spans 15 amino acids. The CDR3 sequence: CASSSDDRTRWAQHF. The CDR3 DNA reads TGTGCCAGCTCATCCGATGACAGGACTAGATGGGCCCAGCATTTT.

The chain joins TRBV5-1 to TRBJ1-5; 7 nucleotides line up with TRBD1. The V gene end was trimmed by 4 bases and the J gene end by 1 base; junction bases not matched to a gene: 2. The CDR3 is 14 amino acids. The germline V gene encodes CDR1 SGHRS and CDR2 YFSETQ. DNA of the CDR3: TGCGCCAGCAGCCCAGGGGGGAGCAATCAGCCCCAGCATTTT. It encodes CASSPGGSNQPQHF.